A selection of T cell receptor beta chains follows, all from one sample in a study of blood T cell repertoires in COVID-19. The repertoire was sequenced with immunoSEQ multiplex PCR; TCRdb's copy has only in-frame clones and lacks some. In the table there are approximately 290,000 clones, about nine tenths of which are singletons. Sequenced input: peripheral blood. The receptors originated from a man aged 18 to 30 with active or convalescent COVID-19. The CDR3 runs from the conserved cysteine through the conserved F or W. A D gene is named only where the DNA matches it firmly. For some rows the clone size is stated as once, few or many, or as a class when expanded; others skip it.

D gene | clone size | J gene | V gene | CDR3 DNA | CDR3 protein
TRBD1 | . | TRBJ1-2 | TRBV29-1 | TGCAGCGGTGACACAGGGGATAACTATGGCTACACCTTC | CSGDTGDNYGYTF
TRBD1 | . | TRBJ1-2 | TRBV6-5 | TGTGCCAGCAGAAACGGACAGGGCGCATACTATGGCTACACCTTC | CASRNGQGAYYGYTF
. | few | TRBJ1-2 | TRBV27 | TGTGCCAGCGGCCGAGAAGCGTCACGTCAGCATGGCTACACCTTC | CASGREASRQHGYTF
TRBD1 | . | TRBJ1-6 | TRBV6-5 | TGTGCCAGCAAGCGAGGAGGGGGCGCGGGATCACCCCTCCACTTT | CASKRGGGAGSPLHF
. | . | TRBJ2-1 | TRBV7-9 | TGTGCCAGCAGTTCCGTCTGGAGGGGAAATGAGCAGTTCTTC | CASSSVWRGNEQFF
TRBD1 | . | TRBJ1-6 | TRBV6-5 | TGTGCCAGCACCCGGACAGGCTCCTATAATTCACCCCTCCACTTT | CASTRTGSYNSPLHF
TRBD1 | . | TRBJ2-7 | TRBV4-3 | TGCGCCAGCAGCCAAAACACCGACAGGGGGTTTCCCTACGAGCAGTACTTC | CASSQNTDRGFPYEQYF
TRBD2 | . | TRBJ2-7 | TRBV5-4 | TGTGCCAGCAGCTTGGGAAACGTAGCGGGAGGGGGCTACGAGCAGTACTTC | CASSLGNVAGGGYEQYF
TRBD2 | . | TRBJ2-2 | TRBV7-8 | TGTGCCAGCAGCTTAGCCTCTAGCGGCGGGGAGCTGTTTTTT | CASSLASSGGELFF
. | . | TRBJ1-6 | TRBV11-2 | TGTGCCAGCAGCCTCAACCCTGACACAGGCTTATATAATTCACCCCTCCACTTT | CASSLNPDTGLYNSPLHF
. | once | TRBJ2-3 | TRBV6-5 | TGTGCCAGCAGTATTACTAGGGCAGATACGCAGTATTTT | CASSITRADTQYF
. | . | TRBJ2-4 | TRBV3-1/TRBV3-2 | TGTGCCAGCAGCCCAATAACAGGGCTTAGTCAGTACTTC | CASSPITGLSQYF
. | . | TRBJ1-6 | TRBV27 | TGTGCCAGCAGTTGGTCGCGGCAGGGCATGGCTTCACCCCTCCACTTT | CASSWSRQGMASPLHF
TRBD2 | . | TRBJ2-3 | TRBV5-1 | TGCGCCAGCAGCTTGGGAGCGGGGGGCCCCGATACGCAGTATTTT | CASSLGAGGPDTQYF
. | few | TRBJ2-2 | TRBV6-5 | TGTGCCAGCAGCGGATTAGCGGAAGGCACCGGGGAGCTGTTTTTT | CASSGLAEGTGELFF
. | once | TRBJ1-3 | TRBV6-5 | TGTGCCAGCAGTTACGGGAGCTCTGGAAACACCATATATTTT | CASSYGSSGNTIYF
. | . | TRBJ2-7 | TRBV11-2 | TGTGCCAGCAGCTTTTCAGGGGCCTACGAGCAGTACTTC | CASSFSGAYEQYF